Sequencing of this T cell receptor (beta chain) was carried out in a study of CD8 T cells in Susac syndrome. From germline, CDR1 is MDHEN and CDR2 SYDVKM. Between the trimmed V and J ends, which lost 6 bases and 6 bases, there was a span of 14 bases. This CDR3 spans 13 amino acids. Study outcomes and limitations: The TCR sequencing and HLA analysis in the study involved a relatively small number of individuals, as the study acknowledged.

As regards this clonotype: Its antigen is as yet unknown.

Controls matched for sex and age were healthy donors. Isolation of CD8+ and CD4+ T cells was performed negatively, whereas enrichment of TEMRA cells was done by FACS. Random hexamers primed reverse transcription of about 0.5 to 1 ug RNA. The method of amplification for TCR beta CDR3 was immunoSEQ multiplex PCR, covering 54 Vbeta and 13 Jbeta. TCRdb analysed the immunoSEQ multiplex PCR reads with MiXCR anew, one entry per CDR3 protein. The profile covers around 45,000 distinct CDR3 sequences, with 92% appearing a single time and 0.35% to 0.5% taken by the ten largest. The material sequenced was CD8+ T cells from PBMCs. The chain uses TRBV28 and TRBJ1-1; maybe TRBD1 (6 bases). This receptor was identified in a human donor in good health. In nucleotides, the CDR3 is TGTGCCAGCAGCGACTGGCGGGGGCCTGAAGCTTTCTTT. Its protein is CASSDWRGPEAFF.